This entry lists 25 T cell receptor beta chains sequenced from one sample in a study of shared clonotypes between healthy human individuals. Naive CD8 isolation took CD45RO-negative cells positively selected for CCR7 and excluded terminally differentiated effector memory CD45RA+ cells. TCRdb keeps only in-frame clones here, not all; method: immunoSEQ multiplex PCR. The sample lists around 2.1 million clones, about 92% occurring once. The sequenced sample was naive CD8+ T cells from PBMCs. These receptors all come from a man between 18 and 35 years old in good health. Some clones in this sample may be carry-over from other donors' samples.

This clone showed up just once. The chain recombines TRBV7-9 with TRBJ2-7, with D uncertain. Germline values: CDR1 SEHNR, CDR2 FQNEAQ (reference sequence). Trimming pared 5 bases from V and 0 bases from J, leaving 14 bases between. The CDR3 is made up of 15 amino acids. CDR3 sequence: CASSDFGGRSYEQYF. DNA of the CDR3: TGTGCCAGCAGCGATTTTGGCGGACGCTCCTACGAGCAGTACTTC.

This chain connects TRBV11-3 to TRBJ2-1; 7 bases map to TRBD2. Germline lookup yields CDR1 SGHNT and CDR2 YENEEA. CDR3 size: 17 residues. The trim removed 5 bases at V and 6 bases at J, leaving 16 bases unmatched. The CDR3 reads CASSPRAGGSEINEQFF. In DNA form, the CDR3 reads TGTGCCAGCAGCCCGCGGGCTGGCGGGAGCGAAATCAATGAGCAGTTCTTC.

J is TRBJ2-7 and V is TRBV9; TRBD2 matches at 11 bases. Germline V gene sequence: CDR1 SGDLS, CDR2 YYNGEE. The CDR3 is 17 amino acids. With V trimmed by 4 bases and J by 2 bases, 11 bases remained unmatched. Here the CDR3 reads CASSPHPKLAGAYEQYF. The CDR3 region has the DNA TGTGCCAGCAGCCCTCACCCCAAACTAGCGGGGGCCTACGAGCAGTACTTC.

This rearrangement joins TRBV7-9 to TRBJ1-4, with unresolved D. V was shortened by 7 bases and J by 7 bases, with 22 bases between the two germline ends. Per the germline V gene, CDR1 is SEHNR and CDR2 is FQNEAQ (reference sequence). This CDR3 comprises 16 residues. The CDR3 DNA sequence: TGTGCCAGCACCCCTCCGAAAGGGTGGAAACTTGAAAAACTGTTTTTT. It specifies CASTPPKGWKLEKLFF.

CDR3 protein: CASKVLPGGEQYF. The CDR3 nucleotides read TGTGCCAGCAAGGTTCTGCCCGGGGGCGAGCAGTACTTC. The chain links TRBV27 to TRBJ2-7; possible D gene TRBD2, 6 bases. This CDR3 is built from 13 residues. Germline values: CDR1 MNHEY, CDR2 SMNVEV (reference sequence). Trimming pared 7 bases from V and 6 bases from J, leaving 16 bases between.

J is TRBJ2-7 and V is TRBV28; D call uncertain. Germline V CDR1 and CDR2: MDHEN, SYDVKM. V was cut by 7 bases and J by 3 bases, with 13 bases left in between. CDR3 length: 13 residues. The chain's CDR3 is CASTTQRRYEQYF. The CDR3 DNA sequence: TGTGCCAGCACCACTCAGAGGCGCTACGAGCAGTACTTC.

The gene calls are TRBV28 and TRBJ2-1; 10 bases are shared with TRBD1. There are 14 residues in the CDR3. With V trimmed by 5 bases and J by 6 bases, 4 bases remained unmatched. Germline CDR1 reads MDHEN; CDR2 reads SYDVKM. CDR3 DNA: TGTGCCAGCAGTGGACAGGGGGTAAGCAATGAGCAGTTCTTC. It specifies CASSGQGVSNEQFF.

CDR3 coding DNA: TGTGCCAGCAGCTACCGGGGGATGAACACTGAAGCTTTCTTT. Its protein is CASSYRGMNTEAFF. The genes are TRBV5-4 and TRBJ1-1, with D tentatively TRBD1 (5 bases). V lost 3 bases and J lost 0, with 9 bases in between. The germline V gene encodes CDR1 SGHNT and CDR2 YYREEE (reference sequence). This CDR3 has 14 amino acids.

This clone was observed a single time. The V call is TRBV4-1, the J call TRBJ1-1, with 8 positions matching TRBD1. The germline V gene has CDR1 MGHRA and CDR2 YSYEKL. The J segment lost 5 bases and the V segment lost 0 bases, leaving 5 bases of the junction unmatched. CDR3 size: 15 residues. As DNA, the CDR3 is TGCGCCAGCAGCCAAGAGTGGACAGGGTTAACTGAAGCTTTCTTT. It specifies CASSQEWTGLTEAFF.

The chain uses TRBV4-1 and TRBJ2-7; tentative D call: TRBD1 (5 bases). Trimming cost V 3 bases and J 1 base, with 13 bases left between them. CDR1 MGHRA and CDR2 YSYEKL come from the germline V gene. This CDR3 contains 15 residues. CDR3 sequence: CASSHSPHRSYEQYF. The DNA for the CDR3 is TGCGCCAGCAGCCACTCCCCCCACAGGTCCTACGAGCAGTACTTC.

The V and J genes are TRBV4-3 and TRBJ2-7; TRBD1 matches at 7 bases. The CDR3 is made up of 14 amino acids. Germline V CDR1 and CDR2: LGHNA, YSLEER. With 0 bases clipped from V and 5 bases from J, the junction kept 4 bases outside the gene matches. CDR3 in amino acids: CASSQETGEHEQYF. CDR3 sequence (DNA): TGCGCCAGCAGCCAAGAAACAGGGGAGCACGAGCAGTACTTC.

V usage is TRBV4-1 and J usage is TRBJ2-7, with D perhaps TRBD1 or TRBD2 (5 bases each). Germline CDR1 MGHRA, CDR2 YSYEKL. With 3 bases removed from V and 0 bases from J, the gap between germline ends came to 15 bases. The CDR3 length is 16 residues. The CDR3 protein is CASSHRAETSSYEQYF. CDR3 in DNA: TGCGCCAGCAGCCACAGGGCAGAAACTAGCTCCTACGAGCAGTACTTC.

The CDR3 region is CASSFLPPETQYF. The CDR3 region has the DNA TGTGCCAGCAGTTTCCTACCACCGGAGACCCAGTACTTC. The V call is TRBV27, the J call TRBJ2-5; D not certain. Germline CDR1 and CDR2: MNHEY and SMNVEV (reference sequence). Trimming stripped 3 bases from V and 5 bases from J, with 10 bases between. The CDR3 is 13 residues long.

The V and J genes are TRBV7-9 and TRBJ2-7; D ambiguous. Trimming took 2 bases from V and 1 from J, leaving 6 bases between them. The CDR3 runs 13 residues. CDR1 and CDR2 (germline): SEHNR, FQNEAQ (reference sequence). The CDR3 sequence: CASSLHLSYEQYF. In nucleotides, the CDR3 is TGTGCCAGCAGCTTACATCTTTCCTACGAGCAGTACTTC.

CDR3 sequence reads: CASSIAAGGNEQYF. The CDR3 DNA is TGTGCCAGTAGTATAGCGGCAGGGGGCAACGAGCAGTACTTC. V and J are TRBV19 and TRBJ2-7; 8 bases line up with TRBD1. This CDR3 has 14 residues. Germline trimming cut 1 base from V and 5 bases from J; bases unmatched to any gene: 4. CDR1 and CDR2 (germline): LNHDA, SQIVND (reference sequence).

A remark on this clone: The sample carries other DNA sequences with the same CDR3. The genes are TRBV2 and TRBJ2-5; 14 nucleotides agree with TRBD2. J lost 5 bases, V lost 3 bases, and 5 bases had no gene match. The CDR3 runs to 16 residues. Per germline, CDR1 SNHLY and CDR2 FYNNEI. The CDR3 reads CASSDLRLAGGETQYF. Here the CDR3 DNA reads TGTGCCAGCAGTGATCTGAGACTAGCGGGAGGGGAGACCCAGTACTTC.

The chain links TRBV27 to TRBJ1-4, with D perhaps TRBD1 (6 bases). The V end lost 5 bases, the J end lost 7 bases, and 17 bases lay between the germline ends. This CDR3 is built from 15 residues. Germline-derived CDR1 and CDR2 are MNHEY and SMNVEV (reference sequence). The CDR3 DNA reads as TGTGCCAGCAGTCCTATCGCCGGGGGCCTTGAAAAACTGTTTTTT. It translates to CASSPIAGGLEKLFF.

J is TRBJ2-7 and V is TRBV4-1; TRBD2 aligns across 10 bases. CDR3 size: 15 residues. V lost 1 base to trimming and J lost 6 bases; unmatched junction nucleotides: 6. Germline CDR1 and CDR2: MGHRA and YSYEKL. The DNA of the CDR3 is TGCGCCAGCAGCCAAGCAACGGGACTAGCGAGCGAGCAGTACTTC. Translated, it gives CASSQATGLASEQYF.

The gene calls are TRBV7-9 and TRBJ2-7; 11 nucleotides align to TRBD2. The CDR3 sequence is 15 residues long. Germline lookup yields CDR1 SEHNR and CDR2 FQNEAQ (reference sequence). V trimming: 3 bases; J trimming: 2 bases; junction bases outside the gene matches: 3. In nucleotides, the CDR3 is TGTGCCAGCAGCTTGGGACTAGCGGTCCCCTACGAGCAGTACTTC. It translates to CASSLGLAVPYEQYF. Drawing the rest from reference TRBV7-9 and TRBJ2-7, the complete variable domain is DTGVSQNPRHKITKRGQNVTFRCDPISEHNRLYWYRQTLGQGPEFLTYFQNEAQLEKSRLLSDRFSAERPKGSFSTLEIQRTEQGDSAMYLCASSLGLAVPYEQYFGPGTRLTVT.

The chain links TRBV28 to TRBJ2-4; no reliable D call. This CDR3 is built from 16 residues. Trimming took 3 bases from V and 0 from J, leaving 12 bases between them. Germline assignment: CDR1 MDHEN and CDR2 SYDVKM. CDR3 coding DNA: TGTGCCAGCAGTTTCTGGCTAGACCTAGCCAAAAACATTCAGTACTTC. This translates into CASSFWLDLAKNIQYF.

This clone showed up just once. J is TRBJ2-7 and V is TRBV7-2; TRBD1 matches 8 bases. Germline CDR1 and CDR2: SGHTA and FQGNSA. V lost 2 bases and J lost 0; bases outside the gene matches: 6. This CDR3 comprises 16 residues. The chain's CDR3 is CASSLPGGGPSYEQYF. The DNA for the CDR3 is TGTGCCAGCAGCTTACCAGGGGGCGGGCCCTCCTACGAGCAGTACTTC.

The chain carries TRBV10-3 and TRBJ2-1; 10 bases agree with TRBD1. V was clipped by 6 bases and J by 5 bases; unmatched bases: 1. This CDR3 comprises 13 residues. CDR1 is ENHRY and CDR2 is SYGVKD in the germline V gene. CDR3 amino acids: CAISGTGDNEQFF. The CDR3 DNA reads TGTGCCATCAGCGGGACAGGGGACAATGAGCAGTTCTTC.

The chain is built from TRBV6-5 and TRBJ1-4, with 11 bases that match TRBD1. Looked up from germline, CDR1 is MNHEY and CDR2 is SVGAGI. J was trimmed by 7 bases and V by 5 bases; bases with no gene match: 6. CDR3 length: 15 residues. CDR3 in DNA: TGTGCCAGCAGTGCCGGACAGGGGGCTTCTGAAAAACTGTTTTTT. It codes for CASSAGQGASEKLFF.

The chain links TRBV27 to TRBJ1-1, with D possibly TRBD1 on 5 matching bases. There are 13 residues in the CDR3. Trimming shortened V by 5 bases and J by 13 bases, and 20 bases separated the two germline ends. Germline V gives CDR1 MNHEY, CDR2 SMNVEV (reference sequence). The chain's CDR3 is CASSGGTPPYVFF. The DNA of the CDR3 is TGTGCCAGCAGTGGGGGGACCCCCCCGTACGTTTTCTTT.

The rearrangement links TRBV11-3 to TRBJ2-1; tentatively, D is TRBD1 (6 bases). Germline lookup yields CDR1 SGHNT and CDR2 YENEEA. V shed 5 bases and J shed 2 bases, with 13 bases lying between them. The CDR3 extends over 15 amino acids. CDR3 in DNA: TGTGCCAGCAGCCAACAGGGCACTCCCTACAATGAGCAGTTCTTC. Protein sequence: CASSQQGTPYNEQFF.